This T cell receptor (beta chain) was sequenced for a study of early T cells in non-severe SARS-CoV-2 infection listed by TCRdb under 2021. For context, the study as a whole: Because TCR sequencing was done on bulk RNA from unsorted whole blood, the alpha and beta chains could not be paired.

Libraries came from 5' RACE. Sequencing took place on a NextSeq 500. The TCR library protocol attached unique molecular identifiers to individual cDNA molecules to correct for sequencing error and PCR bias. Both TCR alpha and beta chains were sequenced, and tight co-correlation was observed between alpha and beta sequence abundances in each sample. As for how the authors treated the data: Decombinator V4 was used to annotate TCR sequences for V gene, J gene and CDR3. TCRs were defined as expanded if a significant change between any two time points was detected under a Poisson model with p below 0.0001. Abundances of TCRs were expressed as counts per million after normalisation to the total number of TCRs sequenced in each sample. TRAV1-2 paired with TRAJ12, TRAJ20 or TRAJ33 defined MAIT TCRs, while TRAV10 paired with TRAJ18 defined iNKT TCRs. VDJdb, accessed on 1 November 2021, was searched for TCRs annotated for CMV, EBV and SARS-CoV-2, and TCRs annotated for more than one antigen were excluded. TCRdb handled the public reads itself, with Q25 trimming in fastp and clone calling in MiXCR, and kept productive beta chains. Records with the same CDR3 protein are collapsed into one entry carrying the most frequent genes and DNA. None of the V and J calls come from the authors' own analysis; TCRdb made them. The sample data list 65,000 to 80,000 distinct CDR3 sequences, and about 13% of these were observed just once. Approximately 1.1% of the sample is held by the ten biggest clonotypes.

Here is what the overall study found, with its caveats: VDJdb matching was skewed toward anti-spike CD8 responses and likely underestimated virus-specific expansions, missing private and CD4 specificities.

From the cysteine up to the phenylalanine, the CDR3 has a length of 15 residues. Kept here is only the CDR3 DNA, which spans 45 bases and is read in frame from base 1. In the germline V gene (reference sequence), CDR1 corresponds to PRHDT and CDR2 to FYEKMQ. V is clipped by 4 bases and J by 7 bases, and the sequence between their germline boundaries is 20 bases long. Set within a cohort of healthcare workers in London, UK, this nested case-control study involved weekly PCR testing of nasopharyngeal swabs along with blood sampling. Healthcare workers were recruited between 23 and 31 March 2020, during the week of the UK lockdown, and were followed weekly for up to about 15 weeks. This clonotype was detected ten times or more. Which antigen it targets is not known. Per-base qualities were not stored, and no clone one base away is much larger.

The receptor's source is an adult who was a healthcare worker with PCR-confirmed SARS-CoV-2 infection or an uninfected control (not recorded which). The chain is encoded by TRBV13 joined to TRBJ2-7; the D region possibly corresponds to TRBD2 (6 bases align). Sequenced sample: whole blood. The DNA sequence reads TGTGCCAGCAGCTCCACTGGGTCGGGAGTGTGGGAGCAGTACTTC. Translated, this is CASSSTGSGVWEQYF.